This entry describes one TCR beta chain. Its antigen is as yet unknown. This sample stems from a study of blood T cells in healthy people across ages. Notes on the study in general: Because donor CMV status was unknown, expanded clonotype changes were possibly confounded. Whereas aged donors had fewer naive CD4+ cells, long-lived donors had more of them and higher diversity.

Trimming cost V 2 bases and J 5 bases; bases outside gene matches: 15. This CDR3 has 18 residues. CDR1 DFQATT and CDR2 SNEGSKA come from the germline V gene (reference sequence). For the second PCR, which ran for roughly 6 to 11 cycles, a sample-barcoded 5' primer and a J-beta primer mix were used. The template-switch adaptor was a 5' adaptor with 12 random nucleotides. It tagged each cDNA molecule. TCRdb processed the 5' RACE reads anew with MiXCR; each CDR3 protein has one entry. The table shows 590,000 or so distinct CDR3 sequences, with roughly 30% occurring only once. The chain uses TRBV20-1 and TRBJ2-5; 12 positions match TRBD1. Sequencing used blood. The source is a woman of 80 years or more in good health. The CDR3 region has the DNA TGCAGTGCTAGATCCCTAGGGGGACAGGGGGCGAGGGAGGAGACCCAGTACTTC. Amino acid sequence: CSARSLGGQGAREETQYF.